The clone carrying this T cell receptor (beta chain) was found many times. TCRdb called the 5' RACE reads again in MiXCR, with one record for every CDR3 protein. The sample includes about 120,000 distinct CDR3 sequences, more than 10% of them seen just once. Trimming removed 0 bases at V and 0 bases at J, with 10 bases between. The CDR3 length is 16 residues. Looked up from germline, CDR1 is SGHDT and CDR2 is YYEEEE. This sample is drawn from a study of spatial heterogeneity in lung cancer. Regarding time point: blood at routine non-recurrence follow-up after resection. Unsorted whole RNA of tumor, nontumor lung or frozen PBMC was sequenced.

This rearrangement joins TRBV5-6 to TRBJ1-3; D ambiguous. This receptor was taken from a male donor with early-stage non-small cell lung cancer. The sequencing used PBMCs, collected at follow-up. The CDR3 loop reads CASSLGPGRSGNTIYF. CDR3 nucleotide sequence: TGTGCCAGCAGCTTGGGGCCAGGACGCTCTGGAAACACCATATATTTT.